The rows below give T cell receptor beta chains drawn from one sample of a study of blood T cell repertoires in COVID-19. Using immunoSEQ multiplex PCR, the repertoire was profiled, and TCRdb retains in-frame clones only, with some absent. The sample shows over 140,000 clones, roughly four fifths of them seen only once. The source material was peripheral blood. All receptors come from a woman aged 50 to 60 with active or convalescent COVID-19. CDR3s include the opening cysteine and the closing phenylalanine or tryptophan. Fields, in order: J gene, V gene, D gene, clone size, CDR3 DNA, CDR3 protein. The D gene is left open where the match is weak. A row's size may be missing; if present it is once, few, many or a size class.

j_gene: TRBJ2-5; v_gene: TRBV14; d_gene: .; abundance: .; CDR3nt: TGTGCCAGCAGCCAAAGGGGGACATGGCAAGAGACCCAGTACTTC; CDR3aa: CASSQRGTWQETQYF
j_gene: TRBJ1-2; v_gene: TRBV7-2; d_gene: TRBD1; abundance: few; CDR3nt: TGTGCCAGCAGCTTACACCTTGGAGGACAGGGTGAGAATGGCTACACCTTC; CDR3aa: CASSLHLGGQGENGYTF
j_gene: TRBJ2-5; v_gene: TRBV5-5; d_gene: TRBD2; abundance: .; CDR3nt: TGTGCCAGCAGCCCCGACGGGGGGGGGCCTGGACGGGACCAAGAGACCCAGTACTTC; CDR3aa: CASSPDGGGPGRDQETQYF
j_gene: TRBJ1-2; v_gene: TRBV29-1; d_gene: .; abundance: .; CDR3nt: TGCAGCGTCGCACAGGGTACGGCTAACTATGGCTACACCTTC; CDR3aa: CSVAQGTANYGYTF
j_gene: TRBJ1-5; v_gene: TRBV30; d_gene: TRBD1; abundance: .; CDR3nt: TGTGCCTGGAGTAGACAGGGCCTAAGCAATCAGCCCCAGCATTTT; CDR3aa: CAWSRQGLSNQPQHF
j_gene: TRBJ1-2; v_gene: TRBV30; d_gene: .; abundance: .; CDR3nt: TGTGCCTGGAGTCTGACTGGAATTCGTCAGGGCTACACCTTC; CDR3aa: CAWSLTGIRQGYTF
j_gene: TRBJ2-2; v_gene: TRBV4-3; d_gene: TRBD2; abundance: .; CDR3nt: TGCGCCAGCAGCCAAGATTGGGAGGGTTTGACCACCGGGGAGCTGTTTTTT; CDR3aa: CASSQDWEGLTTGELFF
j_gene: TRBJ1-1; v_gene: TRBV12-3/TRBV12-4; d_gene: .; abundance: .; CDR3nt: TGTGCCAGCAGTTTAGACACCCTCACTGAAGCTTTCTTT; CDR3aa: CASSLDTLTEAFF
j_gene: TRBJ1-5; v_gene: TRBV27; d_gene: .; abundance: .; CDR3nt: TGTGCCAGCAGGGGGGGTACTAGCAATCAGCCCCAGCATTTT; CDR3aa: CASRGGTSNQPQHF
j_gene: TRBJ2-1; v_gene: TRBV7-9; d_gene: TRBD1; abundance: .; CDR3nt: TGTGCCAGCAGCGCGGACAGGGGGAAGGGTGAGCAGTTCTTC; CDR3aa: CASSADRGKGEQFF
j_gene: TRBJ2-2; v_gene: TRBV9; d_gene: .; abundance: .; CDR3nt: TGTGCCAGCAGCGTAGAGTCCAGGGGCGACACCGGGGAGCTGTTTTTT; CDR3aa: CASSVESRGDTGELFF
j_gene: TRBJ1-2; v_gene: TRBV27; d_gene: TRBD1; abundance: .; CDR3nt: TGTGCCAGCAGTTCACTGGGACAGGGTAGCTATGGCTACACCTTC; CDR3aa: CASSSLGQGSYGYTF
j_gene: TRBJ1-1; v_gene: TRBV12-3/TRBV12-4; d_gene: .; abundance: .; CDR3nt: TGTGCCAGCATTCAATCCAGGGGCCCACAAGCTTTCTTT; CDR3aa: CASIQSRGPQAFF
j_gene: TRBJ2-2; v_gene: TRBV29-1; d_gene: .; abundance: .; CDR3nt: TGCAGCGTTGAAATTGGGGCGGTTTCGAACACCGGGGAGCTGTTTTTT; CDR3aa: CSVEIGAVSNTGELFF
j_gene: TRBJ1-5; v_gene: TRBV7-8; d_gene: TRBD1; abundance: .; CDR3nt: TGTGCCAGCAGCCCTCGGACAGGGGGAGGCAATCAGCCCCAGCATTTT; CDR3aa: CASSPRTGGGNQPQHF
j_gene: TRBJ1-2; v_gene: TRBV7-2; d_gene: .; abundance: .; CDR3nt: TGTGCCAGCAGCTTAACTTGGACAAATTATGGCTACACCTTC; CDR3aa: CASSLTWTNYGYTF
j_gene: TRBJ2-3; v_gene: TRBV3-1/TRBV3-2; d_gene: TRBD1; abundance: .; CDR3nt: TGTGCCAGCAGCTCCCGGGACAGGGGGACCGATACGCAGTATTTT; CDR3aa: CASSSRDRGTDTQYF
j_gene: TRBJ2-7; v_gene: TRBV7-8; d_gene: TRBD2; abundance: .; CDR3nt: TGTGCCAGCAGCTTTATAGCGGGGGCTTACGAGCAGTACTTC; CDR3aa: CASSFIAGAYEQYF
j_gene: TRBJ2-7; v_gene: TRBV5-6; d_gene: TRBD2; abundance: .; CDR3nt: TGTGCCAGCAGCCCAGGACTAGCGAGGGAGCAGTACTTC; CDR3aa: CASSPGLAREQYF
j_gene: TRBJ2-7; v_gene: TRBV28; d_gene: TRBD2; abundance: .; CDR3nt: TGTGCCAGCAGTCCCAGGGACTACAACGAGCAGTACTTC; CDR3aa: CASSPRDYNEQYF
j_gene: TRBJ2-7; v_gene: TRBV2; d_gene: TRBD2; abundance: .; CDR3nt: TGTGCCAGCAGTGGGGAAAGCGGGAGACGGGCCAAGCAGTACTTC; CDR3aa: CASSGESGRRAKQYF
j_gene: TRBJ1-4; v_gene: TRBV7-9; d_gene: TRBD1; abundance: .; CDR3nt: TGTGCCAGCAGCTTCGGACAGGGTCATGAAAAACTGTTTTTT; CDR3aa: CASSFGQGHEKLFF
j_gene: TRBJ1-5; v_gene: TRBV6-1; d_gene: .; abundance: .; CDR3nt: TGTGCCAGCAGTGAAGCGGGAGGTCCTGGGCAGCCCCAGCATTTT; CDR3aa: CASSEAGGPGQPQHF
j_gene: TRBJ2-2; v_gene: TRBV5-4; d_gene: .; abundance: once; CDR3nt: TGTGCCAGCAGCTCTGGGCGGGAAAGTATCACCGGGGAGCTGTTTTTT; CDR3aa: CASSSGRESITGELFF
j_gene: TRBJ2-5; v_gene: TRBV7-2; d_gene: TRBD2; abundance: once; CDR3nt: TGTGCCAGCAGCTTAGCAGCGGGGCGCGAGACCCAGTACTTC; CDR3aa: CASSLAAGRETQYF
j_gene: TRBJ1-2; v_gene: TRBV11-2; d_gene: .; abundance: .; CDR3nt: TGTGCCAGCAGCTTAATACGCGACACTAACTATGGCTACACCTTC; CDR3aa: CASSLIRDTNYGYTF
j_gene: TRBJ2-7; v_gene: TRBV5-6; d_gene: .; abundance: .; CDR3nt: TGTGCCAGCAACCGGGGGATCCAATACGAGCAGTACTTC; CDR3aa: CASNRGIQYEQYF
j_gene: TRBJ1-1; v_gene: TRBV6-5; d_gene: .; abundance: .; CDR3nt: TGTGCCCGCACCGGGGGCTTGGGGGGGCGAACTGAAGCTTTCTTT; CDR3aa: CARTGGLGGRTEAFF